The next 24 T cell receptor beta chains were all read from a single sample in a study of T cells in women clearing cervical HPV infection. Measured with immunoSEQ multiplex PCR; TCRdb has only the in-frame clones, and not every one. The sample includes tens of thousands of clones. Material: blood buffy coat. These receptors were obtained from a woman between 18 and 69 years old with a cervical HPV16 infection that either progressed to CIN3+ or cleared (not recorded which).

Concerning this clone itself: With the read ending 3 residues before the CDR3 end, the germline J gene is used to fill in that end. The gene calls are TRBV7-2 and TRBJ1-1; D ambiguous. The germline V and J ends were trimmed by 1 base and 2 bases, with 5 bases remaining between them. CDR1 SGHTA and CDR2 FQGNSA come from the germline V gene. The CDR3 extends over 13 amino acids. The part of the CDR3 DNA that was read is TGTGCCAGCAGCTTAGTCGGTAACACTGAA. It yields the protein CASSLVGNTE. The complete CDR3 reads CASSLVGNTEAFF.

CDR3 DNA, as far as it was read: TGTGCCAGCGGGTTTCGTGACAAGGCGGAGACC. This gives the protein CASGFRDKAET. In full, the CDR3 reads CASGFRDKAETQYF. The chain recombines TRBV7-2 with TRBJ2-5; D is undetermined. The CDR3 end falls 3 residues outside the read, so it is completed with the germline J gene. Germline V lookup: CDR1 SGHTA, CDR2 FQGNSA. V lost 8 bases to trimming and J lost 5 bases, with 18 bases between them. The CDR3 loop spans 14 amino acids.

About this clone: The observed sequence ends 3 residues before the CDR3 terminus, with the missing tail filled in from the germline J gene. V and J are TRBV7-9 and TRBJ2-3; D perhaps matches TRBD1 (5 bases). Trimming removed 3 bases from V and 5 bases from J, with 15 bases in between. The germline CDR1 and CDR2 sequences are SEHNR and FQNEAQ (reference sequence). CDR3 length equals 15 residues. CDR3 in amino acids: CASSFQGLAEDTQYF. The sequenced part of the CDR3 DNA is TGTGCCAGCAGCTTTCAGGGTTTAGCAGAAGATACG.

In the case of this clone: The read ends 3 residues early relative to the CDR3; the germline J gene fills the gap. The chain is built from TRBV7-9 and TRBJ2-7, with D possibly TRBD2 on 5 matching bases. This CDR3 contains 12 residues. V was clipped by 6 bases and J by 4 bases, with 10 bases between them. Per germline, CDR1 SEHNR and CDR2 FQNEAQ (reference sequence). The sequenced CDR3 bases are TGTGCCAGCAGTTCACCGGGGTACGAG. Protein sequence: CASSSPGYE. The CDR3 as a whole reads CASSSPGYEQYF.

Notes on this clone: From the germline J gene comes the end of the CDR3, since the read stops 3 residues before it. The chain combines TRBV19 with TRBJ2-7; TRBD2 aligns across 9 bases. The junction had 14 bases not matched to a gene; V was cut back by 5 bases and J by 6 bases. Germline V gene sequence: CDR1 LNHDA, CDR2 SQIVND (reference sequence). There are 16 residues in the CDR3. The covered CDR3 bases are TGTGCCAGTAGTGGGCTAGCGGGATTCCGTGGGGGCGAG. Its protein product is CASSGLAGFRGGE. The whole CDR3 is CASSGLAGFRGGEQYF.

As to this clone: Coverage ceases 3 residues before the CDR3 finishes, and the germline J gene fills in the end. Other nucleotide sequences in the sample specify the same CDR3. The gene calls are TRBV5-1 and TRBJ2-7, with D unclear. This CDR3 is 13 amino acids long. Trimming took 0 bases from V and 5 from J, leaving 9 bases between them. Germline V CDR1 and CDR2: SGHRS, YFSETQ. The chain's CDR3 is CASSLGLAHEQYF. The covered CDR3 bases are TGCGCCAGCAGCTTGGGGTTGGCTCACGAG.

A remark on this clone: The CDR3 is cut off 3 residues early in the read; its end comes from the germline J gene. This sequence joins TRBV5-6 and TRBJ2-7; unclear D gene. The CDR3 extends over 12 amino acids. Between the trimmed V and J ends, which lost 1 base and 2 bases, there was a span of 4 bases. CDR1 and CDR2 from the germline V gene are SGHDT and YYEEEE. The chain's CDR3 is CASSLSTYEQYF. The DNA read from the CDR3 is TGTGCCAGCAGCTTGTCCACCTACGAG.

The part of the CDR3 DNA that was read is TGCGCCAGCAGCTTGGCAAGGTCTGGCGGC. It codes for CASSLARSGG. The complete CDR3 protein is CASSLARSGGYTF. The rearrangement uses TRBV5-1 and TRBJ1-2; no firm D call. Coverage ceases 3 residues before the CDR3 finishes, and the germline J gene fills in the end. In germline, CDR1 is SGHRS, CDR2 YFSETQ. CDR3 length equals 13 residues.

Turning to this clone: The read ends 3 residues early relative to the CDR3; the germline J gene fills the gap. The chain carries TRBV13 and TRBJ2-1, with D perhaps TRBD1 (6 bases). The CDR3 covers 13 residues. CDR1 PRHDT and CDR2 FYEKMQ come from the germline V gene (reference sequence). Trimming left V 5 bases short and J 7 bases short, with 12 bases between. The covered CDR3 bases are TGTGCCAGCAGCACAGGGTTTTGGAATGAG. This sequence encodes CASSTGFWNE. The full CDR3 sequence reads CASSTGFWNEQFF.

Comments on this clone: The read finishes 3 residues shy of the CDR3 end, and the germline J gene is used to complete it. The chain has TRBV12-3 or TRBV12-4 and TRBJ2-7; D perhaps matches TRBD1 (6 bases). The V end lost 5 bases, the J end lost 0 bases, and 14 bases lay between the germline ends. CDR3 length: 15 amino acids. Here the CDR3 reads CASSPTPDSSYEQYF. CDR3 DNA, as far as it was read: TGTGCCAGCAGTCCTACTCCGGACAGCTCCTACGAG.

Regarding this clone: With the read ending 3 residues before the CDR3 end, the germline J gene is used to fill in that end. The chain combines TRBV20-1 with TRBJ1-2; a weak D match, TRBD1 (6 bases). The V gene's germline CDR1 is DFQATT and CDR2 SNEGSKA (reference sequence). CDR3 length equals 14 residues. V was cut by 0 bases and J by 4 bases, with 12 bases left in between. CDR3 amino acids: CSARDPRGVYGYTF. The covered CDR3 bases are TGCAGTGCTAGAGATCCCAGGGGAGTCTATGGC.

With respect to this clone: The sequence runs out 3 residues before the end of the CDR3; the remainder is reconstructed from the germline J gene. V gene TRBV5-4 combines with J gene TRBJ2-3, with 9 bases aligning to TRBD1. This CDR3 is built from 14 residues. CDR1 and CDR2 (germline): SGHNT, YYREEE (reference sequence). The junction had 6 bases not matched to a gene; V was cut back by 3 bases and J by 7 bases. The CDR3 loop is CASSSGQGWNTQYF. The CDR3 bases that were read are TGTGCCAGCAGCTCGGGACAGGGATGGAATACG.

A word on this clone: The CDR3 is cut off 3 residues early in the read; its end comes from the germline J gene. The J gene is TRBJ2-2, the V gene TRBV6-4; D is possibly TRBD2 (5 bases). The CDR3 has 14 amino acids. Trimming took 3 bases from V and 5 from J, leaving 10 bases between them. Germline loops: CDR1 MRHNA, CDR2 SNTAGT. CDR3 bases read: TGTGCCAGCAGTGAACCGGCGGGTACCGGGGAG. Protein: CASSEPAGTGE. The whole CDR3 sequence is CASSEPAGTGELFF.

About this clone: The read ends 3 residues early relative to the CDR3; the germline J gene fills the gap. The chain has TRBV7-2 and TRBJ1-6, with TRBD1 matching 8 bases. After removal of 9 bases from V and 10 bases from J, the junction contained 8 bases not matched to a gene. CDR3 length: 13 amino acids. CDR1 SGHTA and CDR2 FQGNSA come from the germline V gene. The CDR3 region is CASLQGVASPLHF. CDR3 DNA (partial): TGTGCCAGTCTACAGGGGGTTGCGTCACCC.

Points on this clone: The read ends 3 residues before the CDR3 terminus; that terminus is restored from the germline J gene. The rearrangement joins TRBV6-2 or TRBV6-3 to TRBJ2-5, with D perhaps matching TRBD1 (5 bases). Per the germline V gene, CDR1 is MNHEY and CDR2 is SVGEGT. The CDR3 totals 13 residues. Between the trimmed V and J ends, which lost 6 bases and 2 bases, there was a span of 10 bases. The DNA read from the CDR3 is TGTGCCAGCAGGCGCAGACAGCAAGAGACC. It encodes CASRRRQQET. The full-length CDR3 reads as CASRRRQQETQYF.

Note on this clone: The CDR3 extends 3 residues past the end of the read, so its final part is completed from the germline J gene. The rearrangement uses TRBV30 and TRBJ1-2; D remains ambiguous. CDR1 and CDR2 (germline): GTSNPN, SVGIG (reference sequence). The CDR3 contains 11 residues. Partial CDR3 DNA: TGTGCCTGGAGTGTACTACTAGGC. Protein sequence: CAWSVLLG. The entire CDR3 sequence reads CAWSVLLGYTF.

Of note for this clone: The read finishes 3 residues shy of the CDR3 end, and the germline J gene is used to complete it. The rearrangement links TRBV7-9 to TRBJ1-2; no clear D gene. Trimming took off 1 base at V and 5 bases at J, with 8 bases between the two ends. Germline values: CDR1 SEHNR, CDR2 FQNEAQ (reference sequence). The CDR3 has 13 residues. The part of the CDR3 DNA that was read is TGTGCCAGCAGCTTAGGTTCCCGGTATGGC. It translates to CASSLGSRYG. The full-length CDR3 reads as CASSLGSRYGYTF.

A word on this clone: The read terminates 3 residues before the CDR3 end, so the remaining end is supplied by the germline J gene. The genes are TRBV7-8 and TRBJ1-1; TRBD1 aligns across 7 bases. Germline assignment: CDR1 SGHVS and CDR2 FQNEAQ. V shed 5 bases and J 2 bases; nucleotides not matched to a gene: 8. This CDR3 has 15 residues. The sequenced part of the CDR3 DNA is TGTGCCAGCAGCCCCCGGGACAGAAGAAACACTGAA. It translates to CASSPRDRRNTE. The CDR3 reads in full as CASSPRDRRNTEAFF.

To note about this clone: The read terminates 3 residues before the CDR3 end, so the remaining end is supplied by the germline J gene. V is TRBV24-1 and J is TRBJ2-5; possibly TRBD1 or TRBD2 for D (6 bases each). Deletions cut 4 bases from V and 1 base from J, with 12 bases between. The CDR3 extends over 15 amino acids. CDR1 is KGHDR and CDR2 is SFDVKD in the germline V gene. The sequenced CDR3 bases are TGTGCCACCAGTGACTACAGGGAGGTCCAAGAGACC. It yields the protein CATSDYREVQET. The entire CDR3 protein reads CATSDYREVQETQYF.

Points on this clone: The read falls 3 residues short of the CDR3 end, and the missing part is taken from the germline J gene. The gene calls are TRBV5-1 and TRBJ1-1; a weak D match, TRBD1 (6 bases). V was clipped by 3 bases and J by 0 bases, with 12 bases between them. Looked up from germline, CDR1 is SGHRS and CDR2 is YFSETQ. The CDR3 runs 15 residues. The CDR3 sequence: CASSSQDSLNTEAFF. The sequenced CDR3 bases are TGCGCCAGCAGCTCCCAGGACAGTTTGAACACTGAA.

CDR3 sequence reads: CASSIQGWSYEQYF. The CDR3 bases that were read are TGTGCCAGTAGTATCCAGGGTTGGTCCTACGAG. The gene calls are TRBV19 and TRBJ2-7, with D possibly TRBD1 on 5 matching bases. With the read ending 3 residues before the CDR3 end, the germline J gene is used to fill in that end. CDR3 length: 14 residues. Germline CDR1 LNHDA, CDR2 SQIVND (reference sequence). Trimming removed 3 bases from V and 1 base from J, with 10 bases in between.

Notes on this clone: Read data end 3 residues before the CDR3 end; the end is taken from the germline J gene. V is TRBV7-2 and J is TRBJ2-5; D is possibly TRBD2 (6 bases). Germline V gene lookup returns CDR1 SGHTA and CDR2 FQGNSA. Trimming left V 4 bases short and J 4 bases short, with 10 bases between. The CDR3 is 13 amino acids. The CDR3 loop reads CASSSTRGETQYF. The CDR3 bases that were read are TGTGCCAGCAGCTCGACGCGGGGAGAGACC.

A note on this clone: The CDR3 end is not reached by the read, which stops 3 residues before it; the germline J gene fills it in. The chain couples TRBV2 to TRBJ1-3, with TRBD1 as a possible D gene (5 bases). Germline V lookup: CDR1 SNHLY, CDR2 FYNNEI. Trimming left V 2 bases short and J 4 bases short, with 12 bases between. This CDR3 is built from 15 residues. The part of the CDR3 DNA that was read is TGTGCCAGCAGTGAAAGGGGATTTTCAGGAAACACC. Translation: CASSERGFSGNT. The CDR3 in full is CASSERGFSGNTIYF.

Worth noting for this clone: The CDR3 end is not reached by the read, which stops 3 residues before it; the germline J gene fills it in. V and J are TRBV6-1 and TRBJ2-5; 8 bases map to TRBD2. CDR3 length equals 15 residues. The germline V gene encodes CDR1 MNHNS and CDR2 SASEGT. V lost 3 bases, J lost 2 bases, and 5 bases stayed unmatched. The CDR3 loop is CASSESAGGQETQYF. CDR3 bases read: TGTGCCAGCAGTGAGAGCGCGGGGGGACAAGAGACC.